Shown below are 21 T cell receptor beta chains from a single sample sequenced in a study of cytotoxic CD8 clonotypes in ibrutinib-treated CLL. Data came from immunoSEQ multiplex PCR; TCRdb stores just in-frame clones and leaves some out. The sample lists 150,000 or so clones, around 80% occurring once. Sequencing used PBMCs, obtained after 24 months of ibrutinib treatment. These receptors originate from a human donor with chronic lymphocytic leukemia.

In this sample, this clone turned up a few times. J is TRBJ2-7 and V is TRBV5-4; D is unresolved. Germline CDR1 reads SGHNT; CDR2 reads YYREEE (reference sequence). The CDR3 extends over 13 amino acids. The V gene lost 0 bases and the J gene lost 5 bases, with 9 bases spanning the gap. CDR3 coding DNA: TGTGCCAGCAGCTTGGGGCACCGGGACGAGCAGTACTTC. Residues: CASSLGHRDEQYF.

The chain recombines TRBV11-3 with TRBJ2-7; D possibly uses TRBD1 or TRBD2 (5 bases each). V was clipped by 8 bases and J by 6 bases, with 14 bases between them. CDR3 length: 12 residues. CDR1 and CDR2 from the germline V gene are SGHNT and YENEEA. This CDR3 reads CASGASDSEQYF. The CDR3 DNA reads TGTGCCAGCGGGGCATCGGACTCCGAGCAGTACTTC. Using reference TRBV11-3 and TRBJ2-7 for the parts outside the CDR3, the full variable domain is EAGVVQSPRYKIIEKKQPVAFWCNPISGHNTLYWYLQNLGQGPELLIRYENEEAVDDSQLPKDRFSAERLKGVDSTLKIQPAELGDSAVYLCASGASDSEQYFGPGTRLTVT.

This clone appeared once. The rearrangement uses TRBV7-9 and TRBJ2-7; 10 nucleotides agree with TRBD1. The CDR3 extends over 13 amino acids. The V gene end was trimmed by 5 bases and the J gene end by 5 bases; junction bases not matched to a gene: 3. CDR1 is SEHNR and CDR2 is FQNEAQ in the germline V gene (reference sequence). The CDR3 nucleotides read TGTGCCAGCAGCCCGGGACAGGGGAACGAGCAGTACTTC. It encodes CASSPGQGNEQYF.

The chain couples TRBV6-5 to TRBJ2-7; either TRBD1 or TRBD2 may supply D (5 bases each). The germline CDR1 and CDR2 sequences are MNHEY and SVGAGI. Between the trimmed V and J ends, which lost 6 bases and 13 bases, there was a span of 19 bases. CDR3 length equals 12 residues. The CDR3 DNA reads TGTGCCAGCAGCCTCCTCACGGGACCTCTATACTTC. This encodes CASSLLTGPLYF.

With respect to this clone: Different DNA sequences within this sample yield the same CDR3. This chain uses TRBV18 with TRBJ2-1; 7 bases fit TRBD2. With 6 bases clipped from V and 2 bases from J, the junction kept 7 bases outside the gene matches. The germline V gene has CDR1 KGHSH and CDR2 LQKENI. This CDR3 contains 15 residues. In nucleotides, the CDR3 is TGTGCCAGCTCCTGGACGGGAGGAACCTACAATGAGCAGTTCTTC. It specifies CASSWTGGTYNEQFF.

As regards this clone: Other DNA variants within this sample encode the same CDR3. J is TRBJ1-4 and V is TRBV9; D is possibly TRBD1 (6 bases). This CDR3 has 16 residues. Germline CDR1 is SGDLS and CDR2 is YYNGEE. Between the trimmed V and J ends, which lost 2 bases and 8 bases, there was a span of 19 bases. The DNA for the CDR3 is TGTGCCAGCAGCGTGGCTACGGGGGGCGATCGAGAAAAACTGTTTTTT. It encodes CASSVATGGDREKLFF. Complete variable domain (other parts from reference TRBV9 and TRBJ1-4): DSGVTQTPKHLITATGQRVTLRCSPRSGDLSVYWYQQSLDQGLQFLIQYYNGEERAKGNILERFSAQQFPDLHSELNLSSLELGDSALYFCASSVATGGDREKLFFGSGTQLSVL.

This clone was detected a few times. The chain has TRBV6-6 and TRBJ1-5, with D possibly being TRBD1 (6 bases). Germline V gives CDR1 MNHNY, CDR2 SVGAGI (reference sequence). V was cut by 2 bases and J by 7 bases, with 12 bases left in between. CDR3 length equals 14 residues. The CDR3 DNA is TGTGCCAGCAGTTACGACAGGAGGTTCCAGCCCCAGCATTTT. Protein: CASSYDRRFQPQHF.

DNA of the CDR3: TGTGCCAGTGGCGGAGTGAAGCTCCGGACCACTGAAGCTTTCTTT. Translating gives CASGGVKLRTTEAFF. The J gene is TRBJ1-1, the V gene TRBV19; D unclear. Trimming removed 8 bases at V and 4 bases at J, with 20 bases between. Germline-derived CDR1 and CDR2 are LNHDA and SQIVND (reference sequence). CDR3 length: 15 residues.

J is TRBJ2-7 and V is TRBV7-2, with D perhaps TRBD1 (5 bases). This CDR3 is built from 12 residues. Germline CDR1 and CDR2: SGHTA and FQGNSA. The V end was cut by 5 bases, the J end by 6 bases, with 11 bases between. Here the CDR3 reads CASSPDRSEQYF. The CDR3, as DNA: TGTGCCAGCAGCCCCGACAGATCCGAGCAGTACTTC.

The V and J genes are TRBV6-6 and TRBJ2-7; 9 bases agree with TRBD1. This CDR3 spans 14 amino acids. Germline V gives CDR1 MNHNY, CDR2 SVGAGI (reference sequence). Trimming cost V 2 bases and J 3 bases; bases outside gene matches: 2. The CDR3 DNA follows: TGTGCCAGCAGTTACGGGACAGGGTTCTACGAGCAGTACTTC. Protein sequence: CASSYGTGFYEQYF.

This chain's CDR3 is CASSLGGSDYGYTF. DNA of the CDR3: TGTGCCAGCAGCTTAGGGGGGTCAGACTATGGCTACACCTTC. The chain recombines TRBV7-8 with TRBJ1-2, with a weak D call TRBD1 (5 bases). Trimming removed 1 base at V and 3 bases at J, with 9 bases between. The CDR3 is 14 residues long. The germline V gene encodes CDR1 SGHVS and CDR2 FQNEAQ.

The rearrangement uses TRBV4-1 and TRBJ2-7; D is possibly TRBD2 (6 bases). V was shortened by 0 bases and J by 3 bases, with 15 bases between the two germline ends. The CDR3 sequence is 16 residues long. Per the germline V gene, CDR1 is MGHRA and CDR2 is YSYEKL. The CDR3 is CASSQEGLDGNYEQYF. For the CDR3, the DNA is TGCGCCAGCAGCCAAGAGGGACTGGACGGAAACTACGAGCAGTACTTC.

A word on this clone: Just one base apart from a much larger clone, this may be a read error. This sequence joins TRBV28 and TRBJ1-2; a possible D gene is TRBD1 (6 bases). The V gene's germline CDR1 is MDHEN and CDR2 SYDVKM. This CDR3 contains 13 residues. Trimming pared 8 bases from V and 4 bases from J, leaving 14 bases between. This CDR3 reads CASQIQGPYGYTF. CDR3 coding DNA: TGTGCCAGCCAAATACAGGGACCCTATGGCTACACCTTC.

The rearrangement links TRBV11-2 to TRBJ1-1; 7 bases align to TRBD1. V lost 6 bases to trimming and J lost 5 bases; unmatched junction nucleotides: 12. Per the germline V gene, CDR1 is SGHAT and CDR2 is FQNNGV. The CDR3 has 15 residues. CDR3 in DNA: TGTGCCAGCAGGCCCCAGACAGGGATAAAAACTGAAGCTTTCTTT. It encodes CASRPQTGIKTEAFF. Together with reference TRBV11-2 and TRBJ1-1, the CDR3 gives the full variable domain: EAGVAQSPRYKIIEKRQSVAFWCNPISGHATLYWYQQILGQGPKLLIQFQNNGVVDDSQLPKDRFSAERLKGVDSTLKIQPAKLEDSAVYLCASRPQTGIKTEAFFGQGTRLTVV.

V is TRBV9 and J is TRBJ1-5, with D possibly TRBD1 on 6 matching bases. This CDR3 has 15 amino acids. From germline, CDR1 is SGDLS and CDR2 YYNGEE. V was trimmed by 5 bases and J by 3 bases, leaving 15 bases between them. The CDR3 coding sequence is TGTGCCAGCAGTCAGGGGAGCAGGGACAATCAGCCCCAGCATTTT. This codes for CASSQGSRDNQPQHF.

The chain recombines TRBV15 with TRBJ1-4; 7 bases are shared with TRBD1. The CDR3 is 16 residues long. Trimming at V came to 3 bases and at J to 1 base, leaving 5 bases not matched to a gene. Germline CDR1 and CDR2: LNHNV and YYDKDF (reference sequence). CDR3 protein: CATSSPRTGTNEKLFF. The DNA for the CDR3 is TGTGCCACCAGCAGTCCCCGGACAGGAACTAATGAAAAACTGTTTTTT.

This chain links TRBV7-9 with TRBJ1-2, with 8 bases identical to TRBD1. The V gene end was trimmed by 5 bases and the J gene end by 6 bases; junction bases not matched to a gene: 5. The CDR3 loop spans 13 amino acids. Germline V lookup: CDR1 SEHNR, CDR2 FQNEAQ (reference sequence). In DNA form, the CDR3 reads TGTGCCAGCAGCGGACAGGGTAAAAATGGCTACACCTTC. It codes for CASSGQGKNGYTF.

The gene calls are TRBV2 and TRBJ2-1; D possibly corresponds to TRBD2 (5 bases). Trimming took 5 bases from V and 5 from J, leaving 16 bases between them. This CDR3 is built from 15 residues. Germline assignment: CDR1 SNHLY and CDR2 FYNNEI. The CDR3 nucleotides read TGTGCCAGCAGTTCTAGGAGGACTGGTAACAATGAGCAGTTCTTC. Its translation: CASSSRRTGNNEQFF. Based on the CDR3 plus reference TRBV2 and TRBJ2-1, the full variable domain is EPEVTQTPSHQVTQMGQEVILRCVPISNHLYFYWYRQILGQKVEFLVSFYNNEISEKSEIFDDQFSVERPDGSNFTLKIRSTKLEDSAMYFCASSSRRTGNNEQFFGPGTRLTVL.

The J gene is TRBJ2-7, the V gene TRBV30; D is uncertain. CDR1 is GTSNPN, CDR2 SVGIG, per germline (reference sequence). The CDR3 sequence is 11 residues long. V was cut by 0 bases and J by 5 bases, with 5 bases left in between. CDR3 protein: CAWSVGDEQYF. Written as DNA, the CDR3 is TGTGCCTGGAGTGTTGGGGACGAGCAGTACTTC. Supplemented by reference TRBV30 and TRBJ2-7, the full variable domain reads SQTIHQWPATLVQPVGSPLSLECTVEGTSNPNLYWYRQAAGRGLQLLFYSVGIGQISSEVPQNLSASRPQDRQFILSSKKLLLSDSGFYLCAWSVGDEQYFGPGTRLTVT.

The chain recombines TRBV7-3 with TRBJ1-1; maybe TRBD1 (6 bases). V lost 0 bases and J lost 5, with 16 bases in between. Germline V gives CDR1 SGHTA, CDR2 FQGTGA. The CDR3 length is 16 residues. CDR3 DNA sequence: TGTGCCAGCAGCTTAACCCCGGGGGGCCGAAGGACTGAAGCTTTCTTT. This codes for CASSLTPGGRRTEAFF.

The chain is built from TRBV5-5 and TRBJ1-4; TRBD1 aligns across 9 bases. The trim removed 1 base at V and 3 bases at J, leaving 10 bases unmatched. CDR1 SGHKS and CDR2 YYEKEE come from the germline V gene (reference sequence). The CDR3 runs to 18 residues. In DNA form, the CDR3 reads TGTGCCAGCAGCTTGTCGGTCGTGACAGGGGGACCTAATGAAAAACTGTTTTTT. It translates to CASSLSVVTGGPNEKLFF.